Each of the 12 T cell receptor beta chains below was sequenced from the same sample in a study of CD8 T cells in Susac syndrome. Random hexamers were used to reverse transcribe an amount of roughly 0.5 to 1 ug RNA. MiXCR was run by TCRdb on the immunoSEQ multiplex PCR reads, yielding one entry per CDR3 protein. The top ten hold around 0.093% of the sample, which has around 160,000 distinct CDR3 sequences, approximately 94% seen once. The sequenced sample consisted of CD4+ T cells from PBMCs. These receptors all stem from a human donor with multiple sclerosis.

The chain uses TRBV19 and TRBJ2-3; D possibly corresponds to TRBD2 (6 bases). This CDR3 is built from 14 residues. The V end was cut by 4 bases, the J end by 2 bases, with 10 bases between. Germline CDR1 is LNHDA and CDR2 is SQIVND (reference sequence). CDR3 DNA: TGTGCCAGTAGTAACGGGCGGGACACAGATACGCAGTATTTT. Translating gives CASSNGRDTDTQYF.

The rearrangement joins TRBV24-1 to TRBJ2-2; D perhaps matches TRBD2 (6 bases). The CDR3 is made up of 16 amino acids. The germline CDR1 and CDR2 sequences are KGHDR and SFDVKD. The ends were cut back, 3 bases at V and 5 bases at J, with 15 bases in the middle. In nucleotides, the CDR3 is TGTGCCACCAGTGATGAGACGGCTGCGGGGACCGGGGAGCTGTTTTTT. Amino acids: CATSDETAAGTGELFF.

The chain links TRBV2 to TRBJ1-2; the match to TRBD1 covers 8 bases. Germline V CDR1 and CDR2: SNHLY, FYNNEI. The CDR3 has 15 amino acids. V shed 4 bases, J shed 0 bases, and the junction held 4 bases outside the gene matches. CDR3 region: CASSVDRGANYGYTF. Written as DNA, the CDR3 is TGTGCCAGCAGTGTAGACAGGGGAGCTAACTATGGCTACACCTTC.

The chain recombines TRBV20-1 with TRBJ2-3; D not resolved. Germline CDR1 reads DFQATT; CDR2 reads SNEGSKA (reference sequence). V was shortened by 8 bases and J by 0 bases, with 9 bases between the two germline ends. This CDR3 is 12 amino acids long. In nucleotides, the CDR3 is TGCAGTCTCACCGGAAGCACAGATACGCAGTATTTT. The encoded protein is CSLTGSTDTQYF.

Only one count was recorded for this clonotype. The chain has TRBV4-2 and TRBJ1-2; 7 nucleotides line up with TRBD1. The CDR3 sequence is 14 residues long. The junction had 4 bases not matched to a gene; V was cut back by 0 bases and J by 6 bases. CDR1 LGHNA and CDR2 YNFKEQ come from the germline V gene. CDR3 coding DNA: TGTGCCAGCAGCCAAGATACGGGGACAGATGGCTACACCTTC. It encodes CASSQDTGTDGYTF.

This sequence joins TRBV5-6 and TRBJ2-1; D may be TRBD2 (5 bases). Per the germline V gene, CDR1 is SGHDT and CDR2 is YYEEEE. The V end was cut by 7 bases, the J end by 7 bases, with 9 bases between. The CDR3 loop spans 11 amino acids. The CDR3 DNA follows: TGTGCCAGCTCTCGGAGGAATGAGCAGTTCTTC. It specifies CASSRRNEQFF.

The chain uses TRBV20-1 and TRBJ1-1; 7 bases agree with TRBD1. The germline CDR1 and CDR2 sequences are DFQATT and SNEGSKA (reference sequence). Trimming removed 5 bases from V and 5 bases from J; junction bases left unmatched: 8. CDR3 length: 13 residues. The CDR3, as DNA: TGCAGTGCTGGGCGACAGGGAAGGACTGAAGCTTTCTTT. It specifies CSAGRQGRTEAFF.

This chain uses TRBV6-2 or TRBV6-3 with TRBJ2-4; 10 positions match TRBD2. The CDR3 sequence is 16 residues long. Germline lookup yields CDR1 MNHEY and CDR2 SVGEGT. The V gene end was trimmed by 2 bases and the J gene end by 6 bases; junction bases not matched to a gene: 7. The CDR3 nucleotides read TGTGCCAGCAGTTACCAAGCGGGAGGGGGTGTAAACATTCAGTACTTC. Translation gives CASSYQAGGGVNIQYF.

The genes are TRBV5-4 and TRBJ2-3; D uncertain. The CDR3 length is 15 residues. CDR1 is SGHNT and CDR2 is YYREEE in the germline V gene (reference sequence). The germline V and J ends were trimmed by 2 bases and 2 bases, with 12 bases remaining between them. The chain's CDR3 is CASSLGPDHTDTQYF. CDR3 sequence (DNA): TGTGCCAGCAGCTTAGGGCCGGATCACACAGATACGCAGTATTTT. The full variable domain, completed using reference TRBV5-4 and TRBJ2-3, is ETGVTQSPTHLIKTRGQQVTLRCSSQSGHNTVSWYQQALGQGPQFIFQYYREEENGRGNFPPRFSGLQFPNYSSELNVNALELDDSALYLCASSLGPDHTDTQYFGPGTRLTVL.

The rearrangement joins TRBV24-1 to TRBJ2-3; 9 bases are shared with TRBD2. The V and J ends lost 3 bases and 4 bases, in that order; junction bases with no gene match: 16. Looked up from germline, CDR1 is KGHDR and CDR2 is SFDVKD. The CDR3 has 19 residues. CDR3 residues: CATSDRSTAAGGGPDTQYF. The CDR3 region has the DNA TGTGCCACCAGTGATCGTTCAACAGCGGCGGGAGGGGGTCCAGATACGCAGTATTTT.

The chain couples TRBV6-5 to TRBJ2-1, with D perhaps TRBD1 or TRBD2 (5 bases each). V lost 5 bases, J lost 10 bases, and 9 bases lay in between. Germline lookup yields CDR1 MNHEY and CDR2 SVGAGI. The CDR3 runs 11 residues. CDR3 in DNA: TGTGCCAGCAGTAGGGGACCGGAGCAGTTCTTC. Translating it yields CASSRGPEQFF.

This clonotype was detected once. This sequence joins TRBV9 and TRBJ2-2, with 12 bases matching TRBD2. This CDR3 is 18 amino acids long. Germline assignment: CDR1 SGDLS and CDR2 YYNGEE. Trimming took 3 bases from V and 1 from J; bases not matched to a gene: 7. CDR3 region: CASSDRTSGNLNTGELFF. The CDR3 DNA follows: TGTGCCAGCAGCGACCGGACTAGCGGGAATTTGAACACCGGGGAGCTGTTTTTT.